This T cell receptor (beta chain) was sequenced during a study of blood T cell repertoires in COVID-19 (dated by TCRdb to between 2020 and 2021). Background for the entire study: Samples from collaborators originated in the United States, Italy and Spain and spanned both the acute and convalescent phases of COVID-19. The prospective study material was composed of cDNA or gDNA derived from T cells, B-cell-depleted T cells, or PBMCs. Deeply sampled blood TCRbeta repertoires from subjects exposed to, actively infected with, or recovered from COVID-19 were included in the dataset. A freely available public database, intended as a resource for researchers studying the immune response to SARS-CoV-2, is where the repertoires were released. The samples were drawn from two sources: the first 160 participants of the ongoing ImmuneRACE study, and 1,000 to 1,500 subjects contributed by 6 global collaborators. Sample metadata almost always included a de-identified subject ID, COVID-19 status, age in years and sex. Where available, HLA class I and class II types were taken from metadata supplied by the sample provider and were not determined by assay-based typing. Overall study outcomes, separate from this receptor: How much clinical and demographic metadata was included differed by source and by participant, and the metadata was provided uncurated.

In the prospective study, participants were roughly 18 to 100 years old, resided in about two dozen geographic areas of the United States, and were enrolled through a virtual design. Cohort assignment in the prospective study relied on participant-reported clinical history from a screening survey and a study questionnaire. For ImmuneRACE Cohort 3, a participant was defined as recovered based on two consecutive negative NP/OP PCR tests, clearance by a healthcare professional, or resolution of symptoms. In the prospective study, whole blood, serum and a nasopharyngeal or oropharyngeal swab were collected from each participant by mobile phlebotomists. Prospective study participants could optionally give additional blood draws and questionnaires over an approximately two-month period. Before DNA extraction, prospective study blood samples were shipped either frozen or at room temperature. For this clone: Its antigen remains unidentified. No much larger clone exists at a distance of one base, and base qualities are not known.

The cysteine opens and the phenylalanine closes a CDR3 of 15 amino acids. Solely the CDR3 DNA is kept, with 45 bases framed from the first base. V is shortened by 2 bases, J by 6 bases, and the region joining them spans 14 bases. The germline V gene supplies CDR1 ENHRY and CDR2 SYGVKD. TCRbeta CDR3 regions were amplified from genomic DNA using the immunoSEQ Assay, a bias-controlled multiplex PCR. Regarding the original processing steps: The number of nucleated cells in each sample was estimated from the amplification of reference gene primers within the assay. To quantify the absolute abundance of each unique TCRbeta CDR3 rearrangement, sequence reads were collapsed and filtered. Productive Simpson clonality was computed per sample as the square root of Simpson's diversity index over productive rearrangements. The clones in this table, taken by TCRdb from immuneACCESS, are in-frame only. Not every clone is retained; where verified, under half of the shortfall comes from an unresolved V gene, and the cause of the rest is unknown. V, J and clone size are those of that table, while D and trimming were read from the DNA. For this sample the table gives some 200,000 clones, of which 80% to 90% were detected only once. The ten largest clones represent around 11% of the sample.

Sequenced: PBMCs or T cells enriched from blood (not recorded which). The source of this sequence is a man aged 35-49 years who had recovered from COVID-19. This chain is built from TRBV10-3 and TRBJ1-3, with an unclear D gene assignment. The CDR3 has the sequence CAISEPTAAPNTIYF. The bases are TGTGCCATCAGTGAGCCAACAGCCGCCCCAAACACCATATATTTT.